A selection of T cell receptor beta chains follows, all from one sample in a study of T cell responses to AZD1222 COVID-19 vaccine. Some clones are missing from TCRdb's copy, which holds only in-frame ones; the method was immunoSEQ multiplex PCR. The sample has about 180,000 clones, roughly 88% seen once; the top ten hold under 14%. Sequenced here: peripheral blood, sampled 28 days after the second AZD1222 dose. The receptors come from an adult who received the AZD1222 COVID-19 vaccine. CDR3s include the opening cysteine and the closing phenylalanine or tryptophan. D genes are given only for firm matches. The size entry is marked missing in some rows and otherwise reads once, few, many or a size class.

>NA|14|TRBJ2-2|TRBD1|TRBV7-8
CASSLTGTTGELFF
TGTGCCAGCAGCCTGACAGGGACCACCGGGGAGCTGTTTTTT
>NA|13|TRBJ2-7|NA|TRBV28
CASSFRVPYEQYF
TGTGCCAGCAGTTTCAGGGTACCCTACGAGCAGTACTTC
>NA|13|TRBJ2-1|NA|TRBV11-2
CASSLEAGWGQFF
TGTGCCAGCAGCTTAGAGGCAGGTTGGGGGCAGTTCTTC
>once|17|TRBJ1-4|NA|TRBV7-9
CASSFRGRGTTNEKLFF
TGTGCCAGCAGCTTCCGCGGACGGGGGACGACTAATGAAAAACTGTTTTTT
>few|13|TRBJ2-1|NA|TRBV6-5
CASRWGLGNEQFF
TGTGCCAGCAGATGGGGGTTGGGCAATGAGCAGTTCTTC
>NA|14|TRBJ1-5|NA|TRBV3-1/TRBV3-2
CASSQGQEYQPQHF
TGTGCCAGCAGCCAAGGGCAGGAATATCAGCCCCAGCATTTT
>once|15|TRBJ1-2|NA|TRBV28
CASSLLTAVWSGYTF
TGTGCCAGCAGTTTATTGACGGCGGTCTGGTCGGGCTACACCTTC
>once|14|TRBJ1-5|NA|TRBV5-8
CASSLGRINQPQHF
TGTGCCAGCAGCTTGGGCCGCATAAATCAGCCCCAGCATTTT
>NA|12|TRBJ2-6|NA|TRBV6-1
CASTQGANVLTF
TGTGCCAGCACCCAAGGGGCCAACGTCCTGACTTTC
>NA|16|TRBJ2-5|TRBD1|TRBV5-1
CASRERDSSVQETQYF
TGCGCCAGCAGAGAGAGGGACAGCTCGGTCCAAGAGACCCAGTACTTC
>NA|16|TRBJ1-3|NA|TRBV19
CASSINGQREGNTIYF
TGTGCCAGTAGTATAAATGGGCAGCGCGAGGGAAACACCATATATTTT
>NA|14|TRBJ2-3|TRBD1|TRBV29-1
CSVPGQGAADTQYF
TGCAGCGTCCCGGGCCAGGGGGCCGCAGATACGCAGTATTTT
>NA|15|TRBJ2-7|TRBD1|TRBV9
CASSVEGQGFNEQYF
TGTGCCAGCAGCGTAGAGGGACAGGGATTCAACGAGCAGTACTTC
>NA|16|TRBJ2-7|TRBD2|TRBV27
CASSPELAGVGYEQYF
TGTGCCAGCAGTCCAGAACTAGCGGGGGTTGGGTACGAGCAGTACTTC
>NA|18|TRBJ2-3|TRBD1|TRBV6-1
CASSAKGQWGPNTDTQYF
TGTGCCAGCAGTGCCAAGGGACAGTGGGGGCCCAACACAGATACGCAGTATTTT
>NA|16|TRBJ1-5|NA|TRBV19
CASSIYPGAGNQPQHF
TGTGCCAGTAGTATCTATCCGGGAGCGGGGAATCAGCCCCAGCATTTT
>NA|12|TRBJ1-1|TRBD1|TRBV2
CASGRGTGKAFF
TGTGCCAGCGGGAGAGGGACAGGGAAAGCTTTCTTT
>NA|13|TRBJ2-7|NA|TRBV19
CASSIKGPYEQYF
TGTGCCAGTAGTATCAAGGGGCCCTACGAGCAGTACTTC
>NA|12|TRBJ2-2|NA|TRBV2
CASSQGPGELFF
TGTGCCAGCAGCCAGGGTCCCGGGGAGCTGTTTTTT
>NA|13|TRBJ1-5|NA|TRBV12-3/TRBV12-4
CASRPGGNQPQHF
TGTGCCAGCAGACCGGGTGGGAATCAGCCCCAGCATTTT
>once|16|TRBJ2-7|TRBD2|TRBV6-1
CASSAGRGNRGDEQYF
TGTGCCAGCAGTGCTGGTAGGGGCAACCGGGGGGACGAGCAGTACTTC
>NA|13|TRBJ1-5|NA|TRBV6-5
CASSWGPNQPQHF
TGTGCCAGCAGTTGGGGGCCCAATCAGCCCCAGCATTTT
>NA|16|TRBJ2-5|NA|TRBV6-9
CASSTTGTSYQETQYF
TGTGCCAGCAGTACCACCGGGACGAGTTACCAAGAGACCCAGTACTTC
>NA|15|TRBJ2-5|NA|TRBV9
CASSQMGHGKETQYF
TGTGCCAGCAGCCAAATGGGACACGGAAAAGAGACCCAGTACTTC
>NA|11|TRBJ1-2|NA|TRBV20-1
CSVQLGYGYTF
TGCAGTGTACAACTAGGCTATGGCTACACCTTC
>few|18|TRBJ1-6|NA|TRBV5-8
CASSLTVGFGPDNSPLHF
TGTGCCAGCAGCTTGACCGTAGGATTCGGCCCCGATAATTCACCCCTCCACTTT
>NA|16|TRBJ2-3|NA|TRBV5-1
CASSPGARGPTDTQYF
TGCGCCAGCAGCCCTGGGGCTCGGGGACCAACAGATACGCAGTATTTT
>NA|15|TRBJ1-6|TRBD1|TRBV5-4
CASSLGVTGDSPLHF
TGTGCCAGCAGCCTGGGAGTAACAGGGGACTCACCCCTCCACTTT
>NA|14|TRBJ2-7|TRBD1|TRBV6-2/TRBV6-3
CASSQSGTGNEQYF
TGTGCCAGCAGTCAATCCGGGACAGGGAACGAGCAGTACTTC
>NA|14|TRBJ2-5|NA|TRBV6-5
CASSPGQRRETQYF
TGTGCCAGCAGTCCCGGACAGAGGCGGGAGACCCAGTACTTC
>NA|13|TRBJ1-5|NA|TRBV10-2
CASSDGSNQPQHF
TGCGCCAGCAGTGATGGGAGCAATCAGCCCCAGCATTTT
>once|15|TRBJ1-4|NA|TRBV7-2
CASSLAGWRGEKLFF
TGTGCCAGCAGCTTGGCAGGCTGGAGAGGGGAAAAACTGTTTTTT
>once|14|TRBJ2-7|TRBD1|TRBV10-2
CASRGTGTEAEQYF
TGCGCCAGCAGAGGGACCGGGACAGAAGCCGAGCAGTACTTC
>few|15|TRBJ1-2|NA|TRBV19
CASSTLAGLPVGYTF
TGTGCCAGTAGTACTTTGGCCGGACTACCGGTTGGCTACACCTTC
>NA|13|TRBJ2-7|TRBD1|TRBV5-4
CASSIRDRDEQYF
TGTGCCAGCAGCATCCGGGACAGGGACGAGCAGTACTTC
>NA|15|TRBJ1-2|NA|TRBV1
CTSSQEGQGISGYTF
TGCACCAGCAGCCAAGAAGGACAGGGGATTAGTGGCTACACCTTC
>NA|16|TRBJ1-1|NA|TRBV7-9
CASSPDKVKLWTEAFF
TGTGCCAGCAGCCCAGACAAGGTTAAATTGTGGACTGAAGCTTTCTTT
>NA|12|TRBJ2-1|NA|TRBV7-9
CASSFRYNEQFF
TGTGCCAGCAGCTTCAGGTACAATGAGCAGTTCTTC
>NA|15|TRBJ2-3|TRBD2|TRBV19
CASSIGEGPPDTQYF
TGTGCCAGTAGTATAGGGGAGGGGCCCCCAGATACGCAGTATTTT
>NA|13|TRBJ2-3|NA|TRBV7-9
CASSLGVTDTQYF
TGTGCCAGCAGCTTAGGAGTAACAGATACGCAGTATTTT
>NA|17|TRBJ2-3|TRBD2|TRBV7-3
CASSLAGTSGSTDTQYF
TGTGCCAGCAGCTTAGCCGGGACTAGCGGAAGCACAGATACGCAGTATTTT
>NA|14|TRBJ1-1|NA|TRBV10-3
CAISDLGPNTEAFF
TGTGCCATCAGTGATCTGGGTCCGAACACTGAAGCTTTCTTT
>NA|16|TRBJ2-2|NA|TRBV10-3
CAIGVDRIANTGELFF
TGTGCCATCGGGGTGGACAGAATCGCGAACACCGGGGAGCTGTTTTTT
>few|14|TRBJ1-1|NA|TRBV5-4
CASSFAGGGTEAFF
TGTGCCAGCAGCTTTGCCGGAGGGGGCACTGAAGCTTTCTTT
>NA|16|TRBJ1-5|TRBD1|TRBV5-1
CASSLGVTGGNQPQHF
TGCGCCAGCAGCTTGGGGGTTACAGGGGGCAATCAGCCCCAGCATTTT
>NA|16|TRBJ2-7|NA|TRBV9
CASSVDPTGGSYEQYF
TGTGCCAGCAGCGTAGACCCGACTGGCGGTTCCTACGAGCAGTACTTC
>NA|15|TRBJ2-3|TRBD1|TRBV11-3
CASSLDSGGIDTQYF
TGTGCCAGCAGCTTAGATTCAGGGGGCATAGATACGCAGTATTTT
>NA|14|TRBJ1-3|NA|TRBV9
CASSLLQGGNTIYF
TGTGCCAGCAGCTTGCTACAGGGAGGGAACACCATATATTTT
>NA|14|TRBJ2-7|NA|TRBV19
CASRETGRPYEQYF
TGTGCCAGTCGGGAAACGGGCCGCCCCTACGAGCAGTACTTC
>NA|13|TRBJ1-2|NA|TRBV14
CASSLQKFYGYTF
TGTGCCAGCAGCCTACAGAAGTTCTATGGCTACACCTTC